One sample yielded the 2 T cell receptor beta chains listed below, sequenced in a study of PD-1 blockade in classical Hodgkin lymphoma. Every patient was affected by relapse after autologous stem cell transplantation, while exposure to brentuximab vedotin was not uniform. Profiling relied on immunoSEQ multiplex PCR, and the TCRdb table lists in-frame clones only, not all of them. The sample carries thousands of clones, 75% to 85% recorded once. The sequencing used peripheral blood mononuclear cells (PBMCs), collected before the second cycle of nivolumab. Receptors were obtained from a human donor with classical Hodgkin lymphoma.

On this clone itself: The sample carries other DNA sequences with the same CDR3. The rearrangement joins TRBV4-3 to TRBJ2-7; D could derive from TRBD1 or TRBD2 (6 bases each). Trimming removed 0 bases from V and 2 bases from J, with 8 bases in between. CDR3 size: 14 residues. CDR1 and CDR2 (germline): LGHNA, YSLEER. CDR3 bases: TGCGCCAGCAGCCAAGAAGGGGGGACCTACGAGCAGTACTTC. It is translated as CASSQEGGTYEQYF.

This chain uses TRBV5-6 with TRBJ2-7, with a possible D match to TRBD2 (5 bases). The CDR3 runs 14 residues. V was trimmed by 0 bases and J by 5 bases, leaving 12 bases between them. Germline V lookup: CDR1 SGHDT, CDR2 YYEEEE. The CDR3 DNA reads TGTGCCAGCAGCTTGGGCCTAGCTAACCACGAGCAGTACTTC. Amino acids: CASSLGLANHEQYF.